This T cell receptor beta chain was identified in a study of shared clonotypes between healthy human individuals. Study-wide results and caveats: Few donors limited the genetic and exposure-history diversity represented.

The CDR3 has 15 amino acids. The germline V gene encodes CDR1 SNHLY and CDR2 FYNNEI. Trimming removed 6 bases at V and 0 bases at J, with 12 bases between. Worth noting for this clone: Its target is unknown.

Sequenced by immunoSEQ multiplex PCR; TCRdb stores in-frame clones only, minus some. The table includes approximately 1.5 million clones, approximately 98.5% detected once. The chain is built from TRBV2 and TRBJ2-1; D may be TRBD1 (6 bases). The sequencing sample was made of naive CD4+ T cells sorted from blood. Stated subset: CD45RA+ positively selected. The clonotype originates from a man aged 25 to 40 in good health. The DNA for the CDR3 is TGTGCCAGCAGGAGGACAGAAAGCTCCTACAATGAGCAGTTCTTC. This gives the protein CASRRTESSYNEQFF. The full variable domain, completed using reference TRBV2 and TRBJ2-1, is EPEVTQTPSHQVTQMGQEVILRCVPISNHLYFYWYRQILGQKVEFLVSFYNNEISEKSEIFDDQFSVERPDGSNFTLKIRSTKLEDSAMYFCASRRTESSYNEQFFGPGTRLTVL.